Sequencing of this T cell receptor (beta chain) was carried out in a study of CD8 T cells in ankylosing spondylitis. Study observations and caveats: Apparently characteristic of ankylosing spondylitis blood was a TCR beta motif (roughly eight highly homologous variants).

CDR1 is MNHEY, CDR2 SMNVEV, per germline (reference sequence). The CDR3 contains 14 residues. Trimming took 6 bases from V and 1 from J, leaving 11 bases between them. In this sample, this clonotype turned up many times. Its cognate antigen is unknown. Generation of TCR beta libraries employed quantitative 5'-RACE incorporating molecular barcodes. TCRdb recomputed calls from the 5' RACE reads with MiXCR, one row per CDR3 protein. The repertoire holds under 300,000 distinct CDR3 sequences, with around 10% as singletons. The TCR originated in a male donor with ankylosing spondylitis or in good health (not recorded which). Sequencing was done on a sample of blood, either unsorted or a sorted T cell fraction (not recorded which). V is TRBV27 and J is TRBJ2-3, with a possible D match to TRBD2 (6 bases). CDR3 in DNA: TGTGCCAGCAGATGGGACTCCGGCACAGATACGCAGTATTTT. Amino acid sequence: CASRWDSGTDTQYF.